This paragraph covers one TCR beta chain sequence. Methods used by the authors: Using reference gene primer amplification, nucleated cell counts were estimated. The protocol was immunoSEQ multiplex PCR, while the TCRdb copy is restricted to in-frame clones and leaves out a portion. For V, J and clone size, that table is used; D and trimming come from the DNA. The table records more than 60,000 clones, roughly 85% of them present only once. The data derive from a study of blood T cell repertoires in COVID-19. In the study overall: Whether acute or convalescent, the COVID-19 samples came from the United States, Italy and Spain.

CDR1 is MNHEY and CDR2 is SVGAGI in the germline V gene. The ends lost 4 bases at V and 4 bases at J; junction bases unmatched: 5. The CDR3 is made up of 15 amino acids. Sequencing was done on a sample of peripheral blood. The J gene is TRBJ2-3, the V gene TRBV6-5; 10 bases map to TRBD2. The receptor comes from a human donor in a cohort sampled during active COVID-19. The CDR3 protein is CASSFSGGPADTQYF. CDR3 sequence (DNA): TGTGCCAGCAGTTTTAGCGGGGGGCCGGCAGATACGCAGTATTTT.